The sequence of this T cell receptor beta chain was determined in a study of graft-versus-host responses after intestinal transplantation. Libraries were prepared by immunoSEQ multiplex PCR; TCRdb keeps only in-frame clonotypes and omits some of them. The sample lists roughly 17,000 clones; 86% were seen once. The CDR3 totals 15 residues. Trimming shortened V by 1 base and J by 1 base, and 10 bases separated the two germline ends. Germline-derived CDR1 and CDR2 are MNHNS and SASEGT. The material was bone marrow, obtained roughly 130 days after transplant. The chain joins TRBV6-1 to TRBJ1-1; tentative D call: TRBD1 (5 bases). The clonotype was recovered from a human patient who received an intestinal transplant, so some T cells may come from the graft donor. Here the CDR3 reads CASSEEVGGNTEAFF. The CDR3 DNA is TGTGCCAGCAGTGAAGAGGTGGGGGGGAACACTGAAGCTTTCTTT.